The T cell receptor (beta chain) under discussion was sequenced for a study of T cells after yellow fever vaccination. Across the study: In the case of low-cell-number fractions, SMART-Seq v4 Ultra Low Input was used for preparation.

Template switching with 5'RACE generated the TCR cDNA and added a universal primer site and UMIs. Using its own MiXCR run on the 5' RACE reads, TCRdb lists one record per CDR3 protein. The sample holds around 300,000 distinct CDR3 sequences, around 4.4% seen once. The germline V gene encodes CDR1 MGHRA and CDR2 YSYEKL. Trimming removed 1 base from V and 1 base from J; junction bases left unmatched: 2. The CDR3 length is 15 residues. This chain connects TRBV4-1 to TRBJ2-7, with 9 bases identical to TRBD2. This clonotype was sampled from a man aged 18 to 30 who received the YFV17D yellow fever vaccine. Source: PBMCs, taken 15 days after the yellow fever booster vaccination. The CDR3 DNA follows: TGCGCCAGCAGCCAAGTAGCGGGGGAGTCCTACGAGCAGTACGTC. It translates to CASSQVAGESYEQYV.